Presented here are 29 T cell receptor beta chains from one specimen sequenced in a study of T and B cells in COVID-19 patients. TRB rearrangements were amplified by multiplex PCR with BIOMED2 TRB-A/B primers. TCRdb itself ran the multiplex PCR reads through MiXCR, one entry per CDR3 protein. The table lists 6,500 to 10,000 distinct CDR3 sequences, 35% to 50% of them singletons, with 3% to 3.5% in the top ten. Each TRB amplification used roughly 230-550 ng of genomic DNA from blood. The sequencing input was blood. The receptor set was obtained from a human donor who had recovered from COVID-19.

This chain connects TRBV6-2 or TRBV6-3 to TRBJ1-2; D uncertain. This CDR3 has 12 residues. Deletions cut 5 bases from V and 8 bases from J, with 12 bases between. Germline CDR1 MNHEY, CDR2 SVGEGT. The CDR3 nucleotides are TGTGCCAGCAGTGAGATGGTTAGCGGCTACACCTTC. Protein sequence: CASSEMVSGYTF.

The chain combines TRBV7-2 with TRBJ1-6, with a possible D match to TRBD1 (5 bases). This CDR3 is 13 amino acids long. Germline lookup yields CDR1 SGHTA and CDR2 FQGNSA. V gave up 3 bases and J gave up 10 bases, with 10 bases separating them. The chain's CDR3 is CASSFRAGSPLHF. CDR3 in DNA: TGTGCCAGCAGCTTTCGGGCAGGGTCACCCCTCCACTTT.

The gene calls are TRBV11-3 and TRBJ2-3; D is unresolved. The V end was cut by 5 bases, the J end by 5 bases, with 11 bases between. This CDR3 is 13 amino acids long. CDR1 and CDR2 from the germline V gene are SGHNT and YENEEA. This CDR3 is CASSVGPKDTQYF. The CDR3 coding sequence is TGTGCCAGCAGCGTAGGGCCAAAAGATACGCAGTATTTT.

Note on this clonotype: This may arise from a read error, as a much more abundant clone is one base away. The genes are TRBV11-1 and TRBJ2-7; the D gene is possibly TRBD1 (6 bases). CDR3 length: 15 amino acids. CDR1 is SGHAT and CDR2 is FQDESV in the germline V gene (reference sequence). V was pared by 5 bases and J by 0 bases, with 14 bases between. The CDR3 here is CASSTTGLSSYEQYF. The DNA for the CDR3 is TGTGCCAGCAGCACGACAGGCCTGAGCTCCTACGAGCAGTACTTC.

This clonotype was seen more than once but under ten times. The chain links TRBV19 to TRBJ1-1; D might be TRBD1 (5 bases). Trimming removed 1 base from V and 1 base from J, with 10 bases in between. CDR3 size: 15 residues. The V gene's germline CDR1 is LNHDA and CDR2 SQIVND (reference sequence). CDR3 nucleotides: TGTGCCAGTAGTATAGTTGGGGCCGGGAACACTGAAGCTTTCTTT. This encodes CASSIVGAGNTEAFF.

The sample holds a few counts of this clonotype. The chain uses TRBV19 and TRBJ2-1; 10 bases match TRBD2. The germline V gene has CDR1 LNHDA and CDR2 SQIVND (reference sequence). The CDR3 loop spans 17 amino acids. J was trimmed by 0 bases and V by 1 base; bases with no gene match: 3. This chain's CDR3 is CASSIGSGGASYNEQFF. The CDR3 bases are TGTGCCAGTAGTATAGGGAGCGGGGGGGCCTCCTACAATGAGCAGTTCTTC.

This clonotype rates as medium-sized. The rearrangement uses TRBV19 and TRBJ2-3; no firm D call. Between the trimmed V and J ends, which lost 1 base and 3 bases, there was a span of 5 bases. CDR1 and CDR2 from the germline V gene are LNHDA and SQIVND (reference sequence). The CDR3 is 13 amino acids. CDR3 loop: CASSIARTDTQYF. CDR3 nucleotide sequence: TGTGCCAGTAGTATAGCCAGAACAGATACGCAGTATTTT. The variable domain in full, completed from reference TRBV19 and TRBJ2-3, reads DGGITQSPKYLFRKEGQNVTLSCEQNLNHDAMYWYRQDPGQGLRLIYYSQIVNDFQKGDIAEGYSVSREKKESFPLTVTSAQKNPTAFYLCASSIARTDTQYFGPGTRLTVL.

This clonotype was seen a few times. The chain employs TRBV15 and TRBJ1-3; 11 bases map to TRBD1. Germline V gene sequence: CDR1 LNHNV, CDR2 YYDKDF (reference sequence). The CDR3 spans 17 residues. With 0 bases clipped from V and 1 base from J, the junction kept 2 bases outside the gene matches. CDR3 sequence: CATSRDGQGASGNTIYF. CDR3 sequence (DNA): TGTGCCACCAGCAGAGACGGACAGGGGGCTTCTGGAAACACCATATATTTT.

CDR3 nucleotides: TGTGCCAGCAGTGACCTAGGCCAGGGGAGGAATTACGAGCAGTACTTC. Its protein product is CASSDLGQGRNYEQYF. The V and J genes are TRBV6-2 or TRBV6-3 and TRBJ2-7; D may be TRBD1 or TRBD2 (6 bases each). The CDR3 consists of 16 residues. Germline lookup yields CDR1 MNHEY and CDR2 SVGEGT. The V and J ends lost 5 bases and 4 bases respectively, with 21 bases between them.

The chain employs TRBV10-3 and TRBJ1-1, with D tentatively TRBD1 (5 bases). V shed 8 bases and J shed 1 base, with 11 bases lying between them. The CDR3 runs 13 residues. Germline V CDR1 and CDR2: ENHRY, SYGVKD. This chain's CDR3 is CAIGRGGNTEAFF. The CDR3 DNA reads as TGTGCCATCGGGCGGGGGGGGAACACTGAAGCTTTCTTT.

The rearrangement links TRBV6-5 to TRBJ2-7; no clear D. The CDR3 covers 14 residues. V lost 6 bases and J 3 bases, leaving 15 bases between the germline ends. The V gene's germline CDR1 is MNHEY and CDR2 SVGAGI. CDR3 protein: CASRPSDGFYEQYF. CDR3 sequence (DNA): TGTGCCAGCAGACCCTCGGACGGGTTCTACGAGCAGTACTTC.

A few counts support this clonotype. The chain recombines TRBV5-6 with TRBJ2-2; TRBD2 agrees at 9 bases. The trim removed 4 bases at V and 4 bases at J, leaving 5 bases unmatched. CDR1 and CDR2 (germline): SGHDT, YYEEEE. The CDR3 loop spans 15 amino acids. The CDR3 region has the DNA TGTGCCAGCAGCGGCGGGGGGGCTGGCACCGGGGAGCTGTTTTTT. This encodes CASSGGGAGTGELFF.

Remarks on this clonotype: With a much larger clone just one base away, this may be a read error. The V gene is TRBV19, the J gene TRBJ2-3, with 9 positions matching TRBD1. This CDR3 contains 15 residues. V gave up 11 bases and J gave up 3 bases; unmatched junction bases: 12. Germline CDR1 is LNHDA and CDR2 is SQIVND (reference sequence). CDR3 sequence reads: CAARGTGPGTDTQYF. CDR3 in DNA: TGTGCCGCCCGTGGGACAGGGCCCGGGACAGATACGCAGTATTTT.

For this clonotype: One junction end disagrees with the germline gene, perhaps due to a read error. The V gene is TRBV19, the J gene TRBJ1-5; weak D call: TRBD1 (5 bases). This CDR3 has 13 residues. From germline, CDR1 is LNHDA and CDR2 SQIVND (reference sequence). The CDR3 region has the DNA TGTGCCAGTAGTATAGTCGTCAGGGAGGCCCAGAATTTT. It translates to CASSIVVREAQNF.

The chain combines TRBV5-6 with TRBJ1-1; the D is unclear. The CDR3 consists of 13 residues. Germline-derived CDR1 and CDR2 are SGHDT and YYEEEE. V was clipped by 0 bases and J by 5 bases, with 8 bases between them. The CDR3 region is CASSLGGPTEAFF. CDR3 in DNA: TGTGCCAGCAGCTTGGGAGGGCCAACTGAAGCTTTCTTT.

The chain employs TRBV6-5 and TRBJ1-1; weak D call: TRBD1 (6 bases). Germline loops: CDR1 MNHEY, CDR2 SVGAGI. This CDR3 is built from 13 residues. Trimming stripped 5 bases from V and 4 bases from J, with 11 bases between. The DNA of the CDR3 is TGTGCCAGCAGTAAAGAGGGGGGCACTGAAGCTTTCTTT. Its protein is CASSKEGGTEAFF.

Here the CDR3 DNA reads TGTGCCAGCAGCTTAGGGGCTACGCAGTATTTT. This translates into CASSLGATQYF. The chain joins TRBV5-6 to TRBJ2-3; D might be TRBD1 (5 bases). Germline V gives CDR1 SGHDT, CDR2 YYEEEE. This CDR3 region has 11 residues. The V and J ends lost 2 bases and 8 bases respectively, with 6 bases between them.

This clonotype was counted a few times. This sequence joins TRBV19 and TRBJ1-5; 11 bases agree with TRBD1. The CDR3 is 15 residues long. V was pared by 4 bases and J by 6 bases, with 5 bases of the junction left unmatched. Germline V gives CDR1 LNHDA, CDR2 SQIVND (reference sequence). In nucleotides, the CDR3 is TGTGCCAGTAGTACCAGGACAGGGGGCGGTCAGCCCCAGCATTTT. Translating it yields CASSTRTGGGQPQHF. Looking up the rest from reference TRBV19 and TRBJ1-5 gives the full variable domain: DGGITQSPKYLFRKEGQNVTLSCEQNLNHDAMYWYRQDPGQGLRLIYYSQIVNDFQKGDIAEGYSVSREKKESFPLTVTSAQKNPTAFYLCASSTRTGGGQPQHFGDGTRLSIL.

CDR3 nucleotide sequence: TGTGCCAGCAGCCCGTCCGTGGCAGCCCGCAGCGAGCAGTACGTC. It specifies CASSPSVAARSEQYV. The rearrangement joins TRBV6-5 to TRBJ2-7; D gene uncertain. Trimming left V 6 bases short and J 6 bases short, with 21 bases between. The CDR3 totals 15 residues. CDR1 and CDR2 (germline): MNHEY, SVGAGI.

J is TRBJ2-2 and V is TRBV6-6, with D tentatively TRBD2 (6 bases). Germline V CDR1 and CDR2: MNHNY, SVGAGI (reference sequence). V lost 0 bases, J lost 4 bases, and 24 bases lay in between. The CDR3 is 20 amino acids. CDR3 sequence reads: CASSYSKPSGRALSTGELFF. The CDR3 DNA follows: TGTGCCAGCAGTTACTCGAAACCCAGCGGGCGGGCGCTGAGCACCGGGGAGCTGTTTTTT.

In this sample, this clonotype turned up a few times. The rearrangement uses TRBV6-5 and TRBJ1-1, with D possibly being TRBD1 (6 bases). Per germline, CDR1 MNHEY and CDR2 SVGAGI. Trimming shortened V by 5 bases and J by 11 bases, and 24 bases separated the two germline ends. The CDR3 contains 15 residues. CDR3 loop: CASSTILTGARVAFF. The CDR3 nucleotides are TGTGCCAGCAGTACCATATTGACAGGAGCTAGGGTGGCTTTCTTT.

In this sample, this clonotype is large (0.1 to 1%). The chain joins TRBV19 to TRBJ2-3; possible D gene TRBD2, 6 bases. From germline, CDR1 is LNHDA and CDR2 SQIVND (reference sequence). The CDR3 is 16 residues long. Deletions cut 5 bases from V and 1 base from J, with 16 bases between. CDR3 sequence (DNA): TGTGCCAGTAGTTTGCGCCTGAAGCGGGGCACAGATACGCAGTATTTT. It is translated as CASSLRLKRGTDTQYF. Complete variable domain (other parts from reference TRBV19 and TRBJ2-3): DGGITQSPKYLFRKEGQNVTLSCEQNLNHDAMYWYRQDPGQGLRLIYYSQIVNDFQKGDIAEGYSVSREKKESFPLTVTSAQKNPTAFYLCASSLRLKRGTDTQYFGPGTRLTVL.

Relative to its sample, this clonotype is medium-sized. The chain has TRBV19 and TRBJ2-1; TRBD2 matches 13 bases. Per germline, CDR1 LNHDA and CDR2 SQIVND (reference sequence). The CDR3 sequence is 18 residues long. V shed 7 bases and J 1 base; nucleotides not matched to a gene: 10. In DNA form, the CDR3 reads TGTGCCAGTAAGGGGGGACTAGCGGGGCCCTCGTCCTACAATGAGCAGTTCTTC. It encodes CASKGGLAGPSSYNEQFF.

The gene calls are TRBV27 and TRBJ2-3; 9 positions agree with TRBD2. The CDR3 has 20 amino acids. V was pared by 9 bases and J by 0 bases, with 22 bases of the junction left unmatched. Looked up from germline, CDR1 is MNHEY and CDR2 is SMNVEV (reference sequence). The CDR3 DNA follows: TGTGCCAGAAGTCCGAGACTAGCGGCGATCCTCCCACGTAGCACAGATACGCAGTATTTT. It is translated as CARSPRLAAILPRSTDTQYF.

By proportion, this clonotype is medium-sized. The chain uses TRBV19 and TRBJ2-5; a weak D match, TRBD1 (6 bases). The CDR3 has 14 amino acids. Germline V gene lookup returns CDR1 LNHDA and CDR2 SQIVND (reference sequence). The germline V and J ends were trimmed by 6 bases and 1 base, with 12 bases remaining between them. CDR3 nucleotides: TGTGCCAGTAGCCGAACAGGGTTCCAAGAGACCCAGTACTTC. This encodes CASSRTGFQETQYF.

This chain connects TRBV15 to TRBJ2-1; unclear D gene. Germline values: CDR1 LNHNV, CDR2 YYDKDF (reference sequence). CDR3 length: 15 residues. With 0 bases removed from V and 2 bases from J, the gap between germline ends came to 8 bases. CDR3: CATSRDRATYNEQFF. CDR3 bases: TGTGCCACCAGCAGAGATCGGGCTACCTACAATGAGCAGTTCTTC.

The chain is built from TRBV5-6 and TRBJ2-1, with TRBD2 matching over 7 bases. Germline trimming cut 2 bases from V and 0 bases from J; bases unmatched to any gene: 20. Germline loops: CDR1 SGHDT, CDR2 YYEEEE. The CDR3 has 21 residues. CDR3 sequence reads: CASSLRLRSGVTPLSYNEQFF. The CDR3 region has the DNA TGTGCCAGCAGCTTACGACTGAGAAGCGGGGTAACTCCCCTCTCCTACAATGAGCAGTTCTTC.

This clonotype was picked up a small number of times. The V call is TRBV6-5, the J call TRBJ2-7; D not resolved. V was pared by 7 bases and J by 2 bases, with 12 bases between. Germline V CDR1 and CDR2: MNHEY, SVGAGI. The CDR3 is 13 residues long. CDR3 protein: CASTKVSPYEQYV. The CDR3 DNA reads TGTGCCAGCACAAAGGTTAGTCCCTACGAGCAGTACGTC.

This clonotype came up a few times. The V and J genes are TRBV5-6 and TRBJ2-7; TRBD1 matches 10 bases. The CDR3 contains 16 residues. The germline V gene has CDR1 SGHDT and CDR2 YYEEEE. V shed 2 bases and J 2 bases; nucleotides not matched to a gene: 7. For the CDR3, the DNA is TGTGCCAGCAGCTTTGGGATGGGACAGGGGACCTACGAGCAGTACTTC. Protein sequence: CASSFGMGQGTYEQYF.